Presented here are 20 T cell receptor beta chains from one specimen sequenced in a study of T cells in Graves' hyperthyroidism and ophthalmopathy. TCR beta CDR3 sequences were amplified from RNA transcripts. An initial round of RT-PCR targeting the TCR CDR3 relied on the HTBI primer set. TCRdb recomputed calls from the multiplex PCR reads with MiXCR, one row per CDR3 protein. This table has around 420,000 distinct CDR3 sequences, approximately 14% appearing once. The sequencing input was blood. The source is a young woman with Graves' hyperthyroidism.

The chain uses TRBV28 and TRBJ2-5; 9 bases map to TRBD2. Trimming took 3 bases from V and 2 from J; bases not matched to a gene: 10. The germline CDR1 and CDR2 sequences are MDHEN and SYDVKM. The CDR3 covers 17 residues. CDR3: CASSFTGGGEGQETQYF. CDR3 bases: TGTGCCAGCAGTTTCACCGGCGGGGGGGAGGGTCAAGAGACCCAGTACTTC.

In this sample, this clonotype turned up a few times. The V gene is TRBV7-9, the J gene TRBJ2-4; 9 bases agree with TRBD1. V trimming: 5 bases; J trimming: 6 bases; junction bases outside the gene matches: 11. Germline CDR1 is SEHNR and CDR2 is FQNEAQ (reference sequence). The CDR3 is 16 residues long. The CDR3 here is CASSPFPGQGSNIQYF. CDR3 in DNA: TGTGCCAGCAGCCCCTTCCCGGGACAGGGTTCAAACATTCAGTACTTC.

The chain couples TRBV29-1 to TRBJ1-1; the D is unclear. The germline V gene has CDR1 SQVTM and CDR2 ANQGSEA. V shed 8 bases and J shed 1 base, with 8 bases lying between them. The CDR3 length is 11 residues. The CDR3 spells CSSGWNTEAFF. In nucleotides, the CDR3 is TGCAGCTCTGGTTGGAACACTGAAGCTTTCTTT.

Ten or more counts support this clonotype. CDR3 nucleotides: TGTGCCACCAGTGAAGTCATGGGACTAGCGGGCGCCCGGGACGAGCAGTACTTC. This codes for CATSEVMGLAGARDEQYF. The chain carries TRBV24-1 and TRBJ2-7; TRBD2 agrees at 12 bases. V lost 4 bases to trimming and J lost 5 bases; unmatched junction nucleotides: 14. The CDR3 runs to 18 residues. Germline V gives CDR1 KGHDR, CDR2 SFDVKD.

The chain employs TRBV5-4 and TRBJ2-1; TRBD2 aligns across 9 bases. The CDR3 extends over 20 amino acids. The ends lost 3 bases at V and 0 bases at J; junction bases unmatched: 16. CDR1 SGHNT and CDR2 YYREEE come from the germline V gene (reference sequence). The CDR3 nucleotides are TGTGCCAGCAGCTCCCGCGGGGGGGTCCTCGGGGCGAGCTCCTACAATGAGCAGTTCTTC. Translating it yields CASSSRGGVLGASSYNEQFF.

The chain joins TRBV20-1 to TRBJ2-1, with 13 positions matching TRBD2. The CDR3 loop spans 17 amino acids. V trimming: 3 bases; J trimming: 6 bases; junction bases outside the gene matches: 11. CDR1 and CDR2 (germline): DFQATT, SNEGSKA (reference sequence). In nucleotides, the CDR3 is TGCAGTGCTAGTACCCAGGGACTAGCGGGATGGGGCAATGAGCAGTTCTTC. Translated: CSASTQGLAGWGNEQFF.

There are a few counts of this clonotype. The junction departs from the called germline gene at one end, perhaps through a read error. This chain connects TRBV7-7 to TRBJ2-5, with TRBD1 as a possible D gene (6 bases). Germline-derived CDR1 and CDR2 are SSHAT and FNYEAQ (reference sequence). This CDR3 is built from 14 residues. The CDR3 nucleotides are TGTGCTAGCAGCGCCACAGGGCTCCAAGAGACCCAGTACTTC. Protein: CASSATGLQETQYF.

As to this clonotype: A read error may be the cause here, since a much bigger clone is one base away. The rearrangement joins TRBV7-6 to TRBJ2-3; 11 bases are a match to TRBD2. Germline CDR1 SGHVS, CDR2 FNYEAQ. The junction had 8 bases not matched to a gene; V was cut back by 3 bases and J by 3 bases. This CDR3 comprises 17 residues. The CDR3 nucleotides are TGTGCCAGCAGCTTTAGCGGGGGGGCTGGGTCGACAGATACGCAGTATTTT. Its protein is CASSFSGGAGSTDTQYF.

The chain links TRBV20-1 to TRBJ2-7; 9 bases are shared with TRBD2. Germline CDR1 reads DFQATT; CDR2 reads SNEGSKA (reference sequence). The length of the CDR3 is 14 residues. Losses at the gene ends were 3 bases for V and 7 bases for J; bases not matched to a gene: 10. The CDR3 DNA follows: TGCAGTGCTAGGCAAATAGCGGGAGTTAGGGAGCAGTACTTC. Residues: CSARQIAGVREQYF.

The chain employs TRBV20-1 and TRBJ1-2, with D perhaps TRBD1 (5 bases). The CDR3 has 13 residues. Trimming pared 5 bases from V and 4 bases from J, leaving 14 bases between. Looked up from germline, CDR1 is DFQATT and CDR2 is SNEGSKA (reference sequence). CDR3 sequence: CSAGGRTTYGYTF. CDR3 sequence (DNA): TGCAGTGCTGGGGGGAGGACTACCTATGGCTACACCTTC.

This clonotype has ten or more counts. This rearrangement joins TRBV27 to TRBJ2-3; D gene uncertain. Germline CDR1 reads MNHEY; CDR2 reads SMNVEV (reference sequence). V was pared by 6 bases and J by 6 bases, with 16 bases between. The CDR3 has 14 residues. CDR3 amino acids: CASRIHATRDTQYF. CDR3 coding DNA: TGTGCCAGCAGGATACACGCCACCCGGGATACGCAGTATTTT.

This chain connects TRBV24-1 to TRBJ1-5; D gene ambiguous. The CDR3 contains 12 residues. Trimming pared 4 bases from V and 5 bases from J, leaving 5 bases between. The V gene's germline CDR1 is KGHDR and CDR2 SFDVKD. CDR3 DNA: TGTGCCACCAGTGACCAATATCAGCCCCAGCATTTT. This sequence encodes CATSDQYQPQHF.

This clonotype was detected many times. V is TRBV18 and J is TRBJ2-7, with D possibly being TRBD2 (5 bases). The CDR3 runs to 13 residues. Trimming left V 2 bases short and J 2 bases short, with 7 bases between. The V gene's germline CDR1 is KGHSH and CDR2 LQKENI. CDR3 protein: CASSPGLTYEQYF. CDR3 coding DNA: TGTGCCAGCTCACCAGGACTTACCTACGAGCAGTACTTC.

Many counts were recorded for this clonotype. The chain couples TRBV11-2 to TRBJ2-4, with D perhaps TRBD1 (5 bases). Germline V gene lookup returns CDR1 SGHAT and CDR2 FQNNGV. The CDR3 length is 18 residues. Trimming removed 5 bases from V and 0 bases from J, with 20 bases in between. CDR3 region: CASSPLSIRVLAKNIQYF. CDR3 DNA sequence: TGTGCCAGCAGCCCTCTTTCGATCAGGGTTCTAGCCAAAAACATTCAGTACTTC.

This chain joins TRBV7-3 and TRBJ2-6; D might be TRBD1 (5 bases). Trimming left V 5 bases short and J 1 base short, with 9 bases between. The CDR3 consists of 15 residues. Germline V gene sequence: CDR1 SGHTA, CDR2 FQGTGA. CDR3 region: CASSPDTSGANVLTF. The CDR3 region has the DNA TGTGCCAGCAGCCCGGACACTTCTGGGGCCAACGTCCTGACTTTC.

This clonotype was seen many times. The chain combines TRBV18 with TRBJ2-7; D gene ambiguous. This CDR3 comprises 13 residues. Trimming took 0 bases from V and 5 from J, leaving 8 bases between them. Germline lookup yields CDR1 KGHSH and CDR2 LQKENI. The CDR3, as DNA: TGTGCCAGCTCACCACCGTGGGGAAACGAGCAGTACTTC. Residues: CASSPPWGNEQYF.

This clonotype turned up a few times. The gene calls are TRBV7-9 and TRBJ1-6; TRBD1 agrees at 7 bases. The germline gives CDR1 SEHNR, CDR2 FQNEAQ (reference sequence). J was trimmed by 10 bases and V by 3 bases; bases with no gene match: 18. CDR3 length: 18 amino acids. In DNA form, the CDR3 reads TGTGCCAGCAGCTTTAAGTCTTATGTACAGGGGAGAGAGTCACCCCTCCACTTT. Protein product: CASSFKSYVQGRESPLHF.

This clonotype occurred a few times. A read error may explain this, as a much larger clone is one base away. This rearrangement joins TRBV20-1 to TRBJ2-3; tentatively, D is TRBD2 (5 bases). V was clipped by 2 bases and J by 2 bases, with 11 bases between them. CDR3 length: 14 amino acids. Germline lookup yields CDR1 DFQATT and CDR2 SNEGSKA (reference sequence). CDR3 in amino acids: CSARLTTNTDTQYF. In DNA form, the CDR3 reads TGCAGTGCTAGACTCACGACTAACACAGATACGCAGTATTTT.

This clonotype was detected many times. The chain links TRBV11-3 to TRBJ2-1; 7 nucleotides align to TRBD1. Germline CDR1 and CDR2: SGHNT and YENEEA. J was trimmed by 2 bases and V by 5 bases; bases with no gene match: 12. This CDR3 is built from 17 residues. This CDR3 reads CASSREGEGTAYNEQFF. CDR3 DNA sequence: TGTGCCAGCAGCCGGGAAGGAGAAGGGACAGCCTACAATGAGCAGTTCTTC. The whole variable domain, filled in from reference TRBV11-3 and TRBJ2-1, reads EAGVVQSPRYKIIEKKQPVAFWCNPISGHNTLYWYLQNLGQGPELLIRYENEEAVDDSQLPKDRFSAERLKGVDSTLKIQPAELGDSAVYLCASSREGEGTAYNEQFFGPGTRLTVL.

This clonotype was seen at least ten times. CDR3 nucleotide sequence: TGTGCCAGCAGTCGCAGGGGTACCCCTGATACGCAGTATTTT. This encodes CASSRRGTPDTQYF. This chain joins TRBV2 and TRBJ2-3; a possible D gene is TRBD1 (6 bases). The V gene's germline CDR1 is SNHLY and CDR2 FYNNEI. The CDR3 is 14 residues long. Trimming took off 5 bases at V and 6 bases at J, with 15 bases between the two ends.